This TCR beta chain was identified in a study of control samples from healthy donors and cancer patients. The table came from immunoSEQ multiplex PCR; TCRdb's copy has only in-frame clones and leaves some out. Found here are some 82,000 clones, about 89% of them singletons; the top ten hold 20%. From germline, CDR1 is SGDLS and CDR2 YYNGEE. V lost 2 bases and J lost 7, with 22 bases in between. The CDR3 spans 17 residues. Sequencing was carried out using blood. The rearrangement links TRBV9 to TRBJ1-3, with D perhaps TRBD1 (5 bases). This sequence was found in a man aged 45-60 years in good health. The CDR3 here is CASSVSPTRGTENTIYF. The CDR3 DNA follows: TGTGCCAGCAGCGTTTCCCCGACAAGAGGGACCGAGAACACCATATATTTT.